The 23 T cell receptor beta chains presented below share a single source sample, sequenced in a study of T cells after yellow fever vaccination. TCRdb processed the 5' RACE reads anew with MiXCR; each CDR3 protein has one entry. The table lists roughly 140,000 distinct CDR3 sequences, 6.5% to 8.5% of them singletons. The sequencing here drew on CD4+ T cells sorted from PBMCs, taken 5 days after the yellow fever booster vaccination. These receptors originate from a man aged 25 to 40 who received the YFV17D yellow fever vaccine.

This clonotype occurred many times. The CDR3: CASSVDSLVSTDTQYF. For the CDR3, the DNA is TGTGCCAGCAGCGTAGATTCGTTAGTTAGCACAGATACGCAGTATTTT. The V call is TRBV9, the J call TRBJ2-3, with no clear D. Germline lookup yields CDR1 SGDLS and CDR2 YYNGEE. V gave up 0 bases and J gave up 0 bases, with 11 bases separating them. The CDR3 totals 16 residues.

V is TRBV9 and J is TRBJ2-7, with no clear D. Trimming took off 0 bases at V and 0 bases at J, with 10 bases between the two ends. The CDR3 runs 15 residues. Germline V lookup: CDR1 SGDLS, CDR2 YYNGEE. CDR3 sequence (DNA): TGTGCCAGCAGCGTAGGACAAGCTAACTCCTACGAGCAGTACTTC. It yields the protein CASSVGQANSYEQYF. Together with reference TRBV9 and TRBJ2-7, the CDR3 gives the full variable domain: DSGVTQTPKHLITATGQRVTLRCSPRSGDLSVYWYQQSLDQGLQFLIQYYNGEERAKGNILERFSAQQFPDLHSELNLSSLELGDSALYFCASSVGQANSYEQYFGPGTRLTVT.

This clonotype was recorded a few times. The J gene is TRBJ2-7, the V gene TRBV6-6; no firm D call. CDR1 is MNHNY and CDR2 is SVGAGI in the germline V gene (reference sequence). This CDR3 comprises 13 residues. V shed 6 bases and J shed 0 bases, with 9 bases lying between them. CDR3 nucleotides: TGTGCCAGCAGACCCCGCGGCTCCTACGAGCAGTACTTC. It yields the protein CASRPRGSYEQYF.

There are a few counts of this clonotype. This chain uses TRBV24-1 with TRBJ2-1; D remains ambiguous. Germline V gene sequence: CDR1 KGHDR, CDR2 SFDVKD. CDR3 length equals 16 residues. V shed 2 bases and J shed 0 bases, with 10 bases lying between them. DNA of the CDR3: TGTGCCACCAGTGATTCGAGCACTGGCTCCTACAATGAGCAGTTCTTC. This encodes CATSDSSTGSYNEQFF.

This clonotype was found many times. The chain links TRBV10-1 to TRBJ2-7, with a possible D match to TRBD2 (6 bases). Germline V gives CDR1 WNHNN, CDR2 SYGVQD (reference sequence). This CDR3 comprises 14 residues. Trimming pared 4 bases from V and 5 bases from J, leaving 15 bases between. CDR3 DNA: TGCGCCAGCAGTGGGACTATTCGGAGGGACGAGCAGTACTTC. Protein sequence: CASSGTIRRDEQYF.

The sample holds many counts of this clonotype. The chain's CDR3 is CASSPTRGYEQYF. CDR3 coding DNA: TGTGCCAGCAGTCCAACCAGGGGTTACGAGCAGTACTTC. The chain has TRBV7-2 and TRBJ2-7, with D possibly being TRBD1 (6 bases). This CDR3 has 13 residues. V shed 6 bases and J shed 4 bases, with 13 bases lying between them. Germline CDR1 and CDR2: SGHTA and FQGNSA. The full variable domain, rest sourced from reference TRBV7-2 and TRBJ2-7, is GAGVSQSPSNKVTEKGKDVELRCDPISGHTALYWYRQSLGQGLEFLIYFQGNSAPDKSGLPSDRFSAERTGGSVSTLTIQRTQQEDSAVYLCASSPTRGYEQYFGPGTRLTVT.

The CDR3 nucleotides read TGTGCCAGCAGTTCTCTTCGAGACAGAGCCAAAAACATTCAGTACTTC. It is translated as CASSSLRDRAKNIQYF. The chain combines TRBV28 with TRBJ2-4, with D possibly being TRBD1 (5 bases). V was pared by 4 bases and J by 0 bases, with 13 bases between. The CDR3 has 16 amino acids. In germline, CDR1 is MDHEN, CDR2 SYDVKM.

This clonotype was detected ten times or more. The CDR3 loop is CSARDAPGNEAFF. The DNA of the CDR3 is TGCAGTGCTAGAGACGCCCCGGGGAATGAAGCTTTCTTT. This sequence joins TRBV20-1 and TRBJ1-1; no firm D call. The V gene's germline CDR1 is DFQATT and CDR2 SNEGSKA (reference sequence). The CDR3 is made up of 13 amino acids. V dropped 0 bases and J dropped 7 bases, with 12 bases sitting between them.

This clonotype was picked up many times. V is TRBV4-2 and J is TRBJ1-4; D possibly corresponds to TRBD1 (6 bases). CDR1 is LGHNA and CDR2 is YNFKEQ in the germline V gene. Trimming stripped 1 base from V and 8 bases from J, with 20 bases between. The CDR3 has 17 amino acids. CDR3 amino acids: CASSQVRWGAVGEKLFF. CDR3 sequence (DNA): TGTGCCAGCAGCCAAGTTCGGTGGGGGGCTGTAGGGGAAAAACTGTTTTTT.

This clonotype was recorded at least ten times. V and J are TRBV18 and TRBJ2-1; 8 nucleotides line up with TRBD2. The CDR3 runs 16 residues. J gave up 2 bases and V 3 bases, and 6 bases lay outside the gene matches. The germline V gene has CDR1 KGHSH and CDR2 LQKENI. CDR3 sequence (DNA): TGTGCCAGCTCACCGACAACTAGCGGACCCTACAATGAGCAGTTCTTC. It yields the protein CASSPTTSGPYNEQFF.

This clonotype was seen ten or more times. The gene calls are TRBV10-2 and TRBJ2-2; D unresolved. V lost 5 bases to trimming and J lost 6 bases, with 10 bases between them. This CDR3 region has 13 residues. In germline, CDR1 is WSHSY, CDR2 SAAADI. The CDR3 here is CASSRDFSGELFF. The CDR3 DNA is TGCGCCAGCAGTAGAGACTTCTCCGGGGAGCTGTTTTTT.

The table lists this clonotype with many counts. This chain links TRBV15 with TRBJ2-5, with unresolved D. V lost 1 base to trimming and J lost 5 bases, with 8 bases between them. This CDR3 has 13 residues. From germline, CDR1 is LNHNV and CDR2 YYDKDF (reference sequence). CDR3 sequence: CATSRVGRETQYF. CDR3 coding DNA: TGTGCCACCAGCAGAGTGGGCAGGGAGACCCAGTACTTC.

Regarding this clonotype: One base away lies a much larger clone, so this may be a sequencing read error. The chain joins TRBV7-2 to TRBJ2-2; TRBD1 is a possible D gene (6 bases). The CDR3 is 16 residues long. The germline V gene has CDR1 SGHTA and CDR2 FQGNSA. The CDR3 here is CASSRQIRGNTRELFF. DNA for the CDR3: TGTGCCAGCAGCCGACAAATCAGGGGTAACACCCGGGAGCTGTTTTTT.

With regard to this clonotype: Since a much larger clone is just one base distant, this may be a read error. The V and J genes are TRBV9 and TRBJ2-5; D might be TRBD2 (5 bases). Germline values: CDR1 SGDLS, CDR2 YYNGEE. CDR3 length: 15 amino acids. The ends were cut back, 2 bases at V and 3 bases at J, with 14 bases in the middle. The CDR3 sequence is CASSVGAAPEETQYF. Here the CDR3 DNA reads TGTGCCAGCAGCGTGGGAGCAGCGCCTGAAGAGACCCAGTACTTC.

The rearrangement links TRBV20-1 to TRBJ2-7; D perhaps matches TRBD2 (6 bases). This CDR3 region has 14 residues. V was pared by 3 bases and J by 2 bases, with 14 bases between. Per germline, CDR1 DFQATT and CDR2 SNEGSKA (reference sequence). The CDR3 DNA sequence: TGCAGTGCTAGGACCGGGACTCATACCTACGAGCAGTACTTC. This translates into CSARTGTHTYEQYF.

This clonotype was detected only a few times. This rearrangement joins TRBV5-1 to TRBJ2-5; 8 nucleotides line up with TRBD2. The germline gives CDR1 SGHRS, CDR2 YFSETQ. This CDR3 region has 15 residues. V lost 1 base and J lost 1; bases outside the gene matches: 3. CDR3 region: CASSLFAGGQETQYF. The CDR3 nucleotides read TGCGCCAGCAGCTTGTTCGCGGGAGGCCAAGAGACCCAGTACTTC.

This clonotype was detected ten times or more. The chain recombines TRBV7-2 with TRBJ2-7, with TRBD2 matching 15 bases. V gave up 0 bases and J gave up 4 bases; unmatched junction bases: 10. Germline CDR1 reads SGHTA; CDR2 reads FQGNSA. This CDR3 is built from 19 residues. CDR3 sequence (DNA): TGTGCCAGCAGCTTAGCGGGCGGACTAGCGGGAGGGATCGAGTACGAGCAGTACTTC. This translates into CASSLAGGLAGGIEYEQYF.

Many counts were recorded for this clonotype. The chain has TRBV20-1 and TRBJ2-3; D is tentatively TRBD1 or TRBD2 (5 bases each). The V end was cut by 3 bases, the J end by 4 bases, with 14 bases between. The germline gives CDR1 DFQATT, CDR2 SNEGSKA (reference sequence). This CDR3 is 14 amino acids long. In DNA, the CDR3 is TGCAGTGCTAGTAAGGGACCCCTAGCAGATACGCAGTATTTT. Protein product: CSASKGPLADTQYF.

This clonotype was recorded a few times. The rearrangement joins TRBV12-3 or TRBV12-4 to TRBJ2-1, with D hard to call. Trimming cost V 3 bases and J 8 bases, with 14 bases left between them. CDR3 length: 14 residues. The CDR3 region has the DNA TGTGCCAGCAGTTTCGGGCCTCGCGAGGATGAGCAGTTCTTC. It specifies CASSFGPREDEQFF.

This clonotype was counted ten times or more. V and J are TRBV6-5 and TRBJ2-7; D unclear. Germline-derived CDR1 and CDR2 are MNHEY and SVGAGI. V lost 2 bases and J lost 4, with 12 bases in between. The CDR3 is made up of 14 amino acids. CDR3 residues: CASSYRYAAYEQYF. CDR3 nucleotide sequence: TGTGCCAGCAGTTACCGCTATGCCGCTTACGAGCAGTACTTC.

This clonotype was seen ten or more times. The J gene is TRBJ2-5, the V gene TRBV7-2; D is ambiguous. The length of the CDR3 is 14 residues. CDR1 is SGHTA and CDR2 is FQGNSA in the germline V gene. V gave up 4 bases and J gave up 5 bases, with 14 bases separating them. The CDR3 sequence: CASSSPVVRETQYF. CDR3 bases: TGTGCCAGCAGCTCGCCGGTGGTGAGGGAGACCCAGTACTTC.

The chain recombines TRBV20-1 with TRBJ2-5; 8 nucleotides match TRBD2. Germline V CDR1 and CDR2: DFQATT, SNEGSKA (reference sequence). This CDR3 is 14 amino acids long. With V trimmed by 3 bases and J by 2 bases, 5 bases remained unmatched. The CDR3 spells CSASPGGKQETQYF. CDR3 nucleotide sequence: TGCAGTGCTAGCCCGGGGGGGAAACAAGAGACCCAGTACTTC.

Details on this clonotype: Since a much larger clone is just one base distant, this may be a read error. V gene TRBV29-1 combines with J gene TRBJ2-5; tentatively, D is TRBD2 (5 bases). This CDR3 region has 13 residues. CDR1 SQVTM and CDR2 ANQGSEA come from the germline V gene. In nucleotides, the CDR3 is TGCAGCGCATCGCCATGGACTGAAGACACCCAGTACTTC. It specifies CSASPWTEDTQYF.